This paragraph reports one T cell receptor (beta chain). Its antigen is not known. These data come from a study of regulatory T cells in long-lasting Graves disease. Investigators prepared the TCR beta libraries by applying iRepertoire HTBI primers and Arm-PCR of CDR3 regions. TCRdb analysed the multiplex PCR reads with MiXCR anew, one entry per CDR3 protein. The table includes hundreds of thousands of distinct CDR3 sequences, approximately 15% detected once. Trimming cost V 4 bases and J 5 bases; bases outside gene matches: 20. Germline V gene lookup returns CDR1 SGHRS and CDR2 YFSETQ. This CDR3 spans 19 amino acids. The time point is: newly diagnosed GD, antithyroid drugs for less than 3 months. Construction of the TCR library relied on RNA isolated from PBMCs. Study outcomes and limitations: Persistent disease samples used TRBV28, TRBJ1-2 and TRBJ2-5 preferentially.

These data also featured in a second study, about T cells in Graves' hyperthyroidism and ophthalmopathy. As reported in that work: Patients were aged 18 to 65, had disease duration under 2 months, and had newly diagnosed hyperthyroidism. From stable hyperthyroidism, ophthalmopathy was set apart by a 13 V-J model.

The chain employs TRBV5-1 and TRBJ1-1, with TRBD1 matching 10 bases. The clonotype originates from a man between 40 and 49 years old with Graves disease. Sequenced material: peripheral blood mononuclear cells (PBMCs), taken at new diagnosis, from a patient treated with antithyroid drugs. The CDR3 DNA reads TGCGCCAGCAGCCCGAGGACAGGGGGGGACCCTACCGAGGGGACTGAAGCTTTCTTT. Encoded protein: CASSPRTGGDPTEGTEAFF. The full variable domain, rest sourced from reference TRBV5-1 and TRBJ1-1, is KAGVTQTPRYLIKTRGQQVTLSCSPISGHRSVSWYQQTPGQGLQFLFEYFSETQRNKGNFPGRFSGRQFSNSRSEMNVSTLELGDSALYLCASSPRTGGDPTEGTEAFFGQGTRLTVV.